This T cell receptor beta chain was sequenced for a study of CD8+ T cells in alopecia areata (dated by TCRdb to 2016 to 2019). About the full investigation: Treated patients were enrolled in an open-label pilot trial of oral tofacitinib at 5 to 10 mg twice daily for moderate-to-severe alopecia areata. Tofacitinib was given for 6 to 18 months, followed by 6 months of follow-up off drug to assess delayed response and recurrence. For the treated patients, the SALT score, which quantifies what percentage of scalp surface area is affected, served as the measure of disease severity. To study T cell clonal expansion in alopecia areata, the researchers applied high-throughput TCRbeta sequencing to both the C3H/HeJ mouse model and human patients. On the human side, TCRbeta sequencing was run on scalp tissue and on sorted CD4+ and CD8+ peripheral blood T cells from healthy controls and from alopecia areata patients with either patchy or totalis/universalis disease. Biopsies were taken from tofacitinib-treated patients at baseline and again at 4 and 24 weeks into treatment, and several of those patients also had a later scalp biopsy. Scalp clonality was compared among normal scalp (n=4), patchy alopecia areata scalp (n=8), and alopecia totalis/universalis scalp (n=8). RNA was obtained with the PAXgene miRNA kit for fixed scalp, the miRNeasy kit for PBMCs, and the RNeasy kit for mouse skin. TCRbeta CDR3 regions were amplified by immunoSEQ multiplex PCR with 35 Vbeta forward and 13 Jbeta reverse primers. Study-wide findings and limitations: Shared TCR sequences between patients were less evident than in mice, which may be partly attributable to HLA diversity in the patient population. During tofacitinib treatment, many expanded lesional clones remained in scalp and blood, and this persistence may partly explain relapse after treatment is stopped. With tofacitinib, both scalp clonality and the number of expanded CD8+ clones among the top 100 scalp clones went down significantly. Because the treated cohort was small and included a single nonresponder, larger studies are needed to assess links between baseline CD8+ expansion and response. Compared with normal scalp, lesional scalp, particularly in alopecia totalis/universalis, had higher clonality and more expanded CD8+ clones, which suggests antigenic drive. Scalp TCR repertoire analysis is complicated because resident alphabeta T cells in normal human skin are also sequenced, whereas mouse skin is dominated by gammadelta T cells.

The CDR3 sequence holds 15 residues, the cysteine and phenylalanine included. The CDR3 DNA has 45 bases and is translated from base 1. As encoded in the germline V gene, CDR1 is MDHEN while CDR2 is SYDVKM. Cut back by 4 bases and 2 bases, the V and J ends lie 15 bases apart. This clone is assessed as medium-sized (0.01 to 0.1%). It has no known antigen specificity. Per-base qualities were not stored, and no clone one base away is much larger. Sample time point, as interpreted from the label and publication: around 22 weeks on oral tofacitinib. This specimen's treatment or condition label, per the study, means: oral pan-JAK inhibitor, 5-10 mg twice daily. From alopecia areata patients, peripheral blood was collected along with lesional scalp punch biopsies. After PBMCs were isolated by density centrifugation and stained for CD3, CD4 and CD8, a FACSAria was used to sort CD4+ and CD8+ T cells. The library was generated by the immunoSEQ multiplex PCR assay. To provide template for TCR sequencing, every sample had RNA extracted and reverse transcribed into cDNA. SuperScript III was used to make first-strand cDNA, primed with a 2:1 mix of oligo-dT and random hexamers. Amplification bias was assessed with a synthetic immune receptor repertoire, and residual bias was removed computationally. As for how the authors treated the data: Raw reads were preprocessed to remove errors, and CDR3 was defined according to IMGT conventions as the region from the conserved cysteine to phenylalanine. To get clonality, Shannon entropy was normalized by log2 of the number of productive unique TCRs and the result was subtracted from 1. Whether each scalp clone was CD4 or CD8 was inferred by checking scalp TCRbeta sequences against the CD4 and CD8 repertoires from sorted blood. TCRdb stores this immuneACCESS table with in-frame sequences only. Part of the clones is absent; in the studies checked, under half of the shortfall reflects unresolved V genes, and no reason is known for the rest. The DNA was the basis for D and trimming; V, J and clone size are from that table. The sample table holds more than 150,000 clones, of which roughly 62% were seen once. Clones ranked in the top ten supply approximately 12% of the sample.

Recombination connected TRBV28 to TRBJ2-7; the D gene is possibly TRBD1 or TRBD2, with 5 bases matching each. This receptor was obtained from a human donor with alopecia areata. The sample in question was CD8+ T cells sorted from blood, obtained at week 24, from a patient treated with tofacitinib. CDR3 reads: CASSYSSGDPYEQYF. The sequenced DNA: TGTGCCAGCAGTTACTCCTCCGGGGACCCCTACGAGCAGTACTTC. With the portions outside the CDR3 filled from the reference TRBV28 and TRBJ2-7 genes, the complete variable region becomes DVKVTQSSRYLVKRTGEKVFLECVQDMDHENMFWYRQDPGLGLRLIYFSYDVKMKEKGDIPEGYSVSREKKERFSLILESASTNQTSMYLCASSYSSGDPYEQYFGPGTRLTVT.